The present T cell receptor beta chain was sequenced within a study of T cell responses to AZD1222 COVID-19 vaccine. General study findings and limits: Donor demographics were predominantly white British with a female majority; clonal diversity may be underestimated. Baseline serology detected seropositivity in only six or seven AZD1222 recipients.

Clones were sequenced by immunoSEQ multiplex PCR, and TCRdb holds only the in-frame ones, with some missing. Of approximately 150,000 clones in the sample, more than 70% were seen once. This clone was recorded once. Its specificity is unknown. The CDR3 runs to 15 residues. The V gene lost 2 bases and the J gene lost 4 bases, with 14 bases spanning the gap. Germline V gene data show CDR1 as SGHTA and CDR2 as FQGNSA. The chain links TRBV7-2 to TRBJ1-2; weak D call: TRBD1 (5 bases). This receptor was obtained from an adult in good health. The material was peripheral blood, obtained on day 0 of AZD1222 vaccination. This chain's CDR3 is CASSLSPGGVYGYTF. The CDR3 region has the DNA TGTGCCAGCAGCTTAAGTCCGGGGGGGGTCTATGGCTACACCTTC.